Here is one T cell receptor (beta chain) with its context. Its antigen remains unknown. This record belongs to a study of cytomegalovirus exposure and HLA in healthy donors. Study conclusions and caveats: Previous analysis showed most TCR beta V segments were productive about 87% or about 30% of the time.

This CDR3 contains 11 residues. Between the trimmed V and J ends, which lost 4 bases and 3 bases, there was a span of 5 bases. Germline V gene lookup returns CDR1 DFQATT and CDR2 SNEGSKA (reference sequence). The PCR contained 60 Vbeta and 13 Jbeta primers. The method was immunoSEQ multiplex PCR; TCRdb's version includes in-frame clones alone and lacks a portion of them. The specimen's table records some 140,000 clones. The receptor comes from a woman between 40 and 55 years old in good health and CMV-seronegative. Sequenced sample: PBMCs. V gene TRBV20-1 combines with J gene TRBJ2-3, with D unclear. In DNA form, the CDR3 reads TGCAGTGCTACGGTGACAGATACGCAGTATTTT. This gives the protein CSATVTDTQYF.